The T cell receptor (beta chain) described here comes from a study of blood T cell repertoires in COVID-19. Study-wide context: The United States, Italy and Spain supplied acute and convalescent COVID-19 samples. Sources were T cells, B-cell-depleted T cells, or PBMCs; the material itself was cDNA or gDNA.

Per the original data handling: Using reference gene primer amplification, nucleated cell counts were estimated. Sequenced by immunoSEQ multiplex PCR; TCRdb stores in-frame clones only, minus some. V and J calls plus clone size are reproduced from that table; the DNA served to infer D and trimming. The sample shows over 80,000 clones, 75% to 90% of them seen only once. The CDR3 is made up of 18 amino acids. Sequenced input: peripheral blood. This receptor was obtained from a woman aged 65 to 85 with acute or convalescent COVID-19. V and J are TRBV12-1 and TRBJ1-4; TRBD1 reflects the table's D call only, with no check against the DNA. TRBV12-1 is an annotated pseudogene. The CDR3 nucleotides read TGTGCCAGCAGCTTTGGCATGACAGGCAACCCCTTCGATGAAAAACTGTTTTTT. This sequence encodes CASSFGMTGNPFDEKLFF.